This is a list of T cell receptor beta chains from one sample in a study of T cell repertoires in urothelial bladder cancer. Using immunoSEQ multiplex PCR, the repertoire was profiled, and TCRdb retains in-frame clones only, with some absent. The sample has about 6,400 clones; about 70% are singletons. Sequenced input: tumor-infiltrating cells from bladder cancer. These receptors were collected from a human donor with urothelial carcinoma. Each CDR3 is given with its conserved first and last residue. D genes are given only for firm matches. The size field is filled for only some rows; it gives once, few, many or a size class.

clone_size	j_call	v_call	cdr3_length	d_call	cdr3_aa	cdr3_nt
.	TRBJ2-5	TRBV28	17	.	CASSLARAWGASETQYF	TGTGCCAGCAGTTTAGCTCGAGCGTGGGGGGCATCGGAGACCCAGTACTTC
.	TRBJ2-3	TRBV16	15	.	CASSQSLAGTDTQYF	TGTGCCAGCAGCCAATCGTTAGCGGGCACAGATACGCAGTATTTT
.	TRBJ1-1	TRBV6-5	11	.	CASSYGSRAFF	TGTGCCAGCAGTTACGGCAGTAGGGCTTTCTTT
.	TRBJ2-3	TRBV18	17	TRBD2	CASSRWLAGGLTDTQYF	TGTGCCAGCTCACGGTGGCTAGCGGGGGGACTCACAGATACGCAGTATTTT
.	TRBJ2-7	TRBV27	15	.	CASRLGGLSSYEQYF	TGTGCCAGCAGGCTGGGCGGACTGAGCTCCTACGAGCAGTACTTC
.	TRBJ1-2	TRBV5-8	14	.	CASSLGGPPYGYTF	TGTGCCAGCAGCTTGGGAGGGCCGCCCTATGGCTACACCTTC
.	TRBJ2-1	TRBV29-1	13	.	CSVRVQVYNEQFF	TGCAGCGTGAGGGTACAGGTCTACAATGAGCAGTTCTTC
.	TRBJ2-3	TRBV30	14	.	CAWTAGQNTDTQYF	TGTGCCTGGACAGCCGGCCAAAACACAGATACGCAGTATTTT
.	TRBJ2-3	TRBV2	13	.	CASSRGGTDTQYF	TGTGCCAGTTCACGGGGTGGCACAGATACGCAGTATTTT
few	TRBJ1-5	TRBV6-5	13	.	CASSYALDQPQHF	TGTGCCAGCAGTTACGCGCTTGATCAGCCCCAGCATTTT
few	TRBJ2-3	TRBV7-2	17	TRBD1	CASSLVYAGQGTDTQYF	TGTGCCAGCAGCTTAGTCTATGCGGGACAGGGGACAGATACGCAGTATTTT
.	TRBJ1-4	TRBV5-1	14	.	CASSSGTPYEKLFF	TGCGCCAGCAGCTCCGGGACCCCCTATGAAAAACTGTTTTTT
.	TRBJ2-1	TRBV5-4	15	.	CASRAEEGRWGEQFF	TGTGCCAGCAGGGCGGAGGAGGGAAGATGGGGCGAGCAGTTCTTC
.	TRBJ1-1	TRBV19	14	TRBD1	CASSVRGQGNEAFF	TGTGCCAGTAGTGTCCGGGGACAGGGGAATGAAGCTTTCTTT
.	TRBJ2-7	TRBV29-1	11	.	CSVGRGYEQYF	TGCAGCGTTGGGAGAGGGTACGAGCAGTACTTC
.	TRBJ2-1	TRBV27	14	.	CASSFAGKGNEQFF	TGTGCCAGCAGTTTCGCGGGGAAGGGCAATGAGCAGTTCTTC
once	TRBJ1-5	TRBV4-2	13	.	CASSQDRYQPQHF	TGTGCCAGCAGCCAAGACAGGTATCAGCCCCAGCATTTT
.	TRBJ2-5	TRBV18	11	.	CASSAQETQYF	TGTGCCAGCTCAGCCCAAGAGACCCAGTACTTC
.	TRBJ1-2	TRBV6-5	12	.	CASSFDNYGYTF	TGTGCCAGCAGTTTCGACAACTATGGCTACACCTTC
large	TRBJ2-5	TRBV14	13	.	CASSRQIQETQYF	TGTGCCAGCAGCCGTCAGATCCAAGAGACCCAGTACTTC
once	TRBJ2-3	TRBV2	18	TRBD2	CASSVVNSGGSRTDTQYF	TGTGCCAGCAGTGTAGTTAATAGCGGGGGGTCTCGCACAGATACGCAGTATTTT
medium-sized	TRBJ1-6	TRBV5-8	16	.	CASSPLGGSYNSPLHF	TGTGCCAGCAGCCCCCTTGGGGGCTCCTATAATTCACCCCTCCACTTT
.	TRBJ1-6	TRBV19	16	.	CASRGRNEGYNSPLHF	TGTGCCAGTAGGGGGCGGAATGAAGGCTATAATTCACCCCTCCACTTT
few	TRBJ1-2	TRBV19	13	TRBD1	CASSTQGAPGYTF	TGTGCCAGTAGTACGCAGGGGGCGCCTGGCTACACCTTC
.	TRBJ2-2	TRBV10-2	17	TRBD1	CASSESTGASNTRELFF	TGCGCCAGCAGTGAGTCTACAGGGGCCTCGAACACCCGGGAGCTGTTTTTT
.	TRBJ2-3	TRBV7-9	15	.	CASSVQTVTTDTQYF	TGTGCCAGCAGCGTTCAGACCGTCACTACAGATACGCAGTATTTT
.	TRBJ2-1	TRBV9	15	TRBD1	CASSVVGQGNNEQFF	TGTGCCAGCAGCGTAGTGGGACAGGGTAACAATGAGCAGTTCTTC
few	TRBJ1-1	TRBV9	16	.	CASSVGDSYLIPEAFF	TGTGCCAGCAGCGTGGGAGACAGTTACTTAATCCCTGAAGCTTTCTTT
.	TRBJ1-2	TRBV6-5	11	.	CASNGDYGYTF	TGTGCCAGCAACGGGGACTATGGCTACACCTTC
.	TRBJ2-3	TRBV7-2	15	TRBD1	CASSLTRDSPDTQYF	TGTGCCAGCAGCCTTACCCGGGACAGCCCAGATACGCAGTATTTT
.	TRBJ2-1	TRBV30	13	.	CAWRRISYNEQFF	TGTGCTTGGCGTAGGATTTCCTACAATGAGCAGTTCTTC
.	TRBJ1-5	TRBV21-1	20	.	CASSTHGKRPRHRLNQPQHF	TGTGCCAGCAGTACCCACGGGAAACGCCCACGGCACAGACTCAATCAGCCCCAGCATTTT
.	TRBJ2-3	TRBV28	19	TRBD2	CASSGGLAGDRAGTDTQYF	TGTGCCAGCAGCGGAGGACTAGCGGGGGACCGAGCCGGCACAGATACGCAGTATTTT
.	TRBJ2-7	TRBV4-2	15	.	CASSQEWGAGYEQYF	TGTGCCAGCAGCCAAGAATGGGGCGCCGGCTACGAGCAGTACTTC
.	TRBJ2-7	TRBV9	13	.	CASSVSPHLEQYF	TGTGCCAGCAGCGTCTCCCCTCACCTCGAGCAGTACTTC
.	TRBJ1-2	TRBV7-2	14	.	CASSPKSGGGGYTF	TGTGCCAGCAGCCCGAAGTCGGGGGGGGGTGGCTACACCTTC
.	TRBJ1-2	TRBV5-4	18	.	CASSLAGNYFSVNYGYTF	TGTGCCAGCAGCTTGGCTGGGAACTACTTTAGCGTAAACTATGGCTACACCTTC
.	TRBJ2-7	TRBV30	13	TRBD1	CAWSWGQGYEQYF	TGTGCCTGGAGTTGGGGACAGGGCTACGAGCAGTACTTC
.	TRBJ1-2	TRBV20-1	11	TRBD1	CSADRGRGYTF	TGCAGTGCAGACAGGGGGAGGGGCTACACCTTC
.	TRBJ1-2	TRBV25-1	12	.	CAIGTAGLGYTF	TGTGCCATAGGGACGGCCGGTCTGGGCTACACCTTC
.	TRBJ1-3	TRBV5-6	13	.	CASSLVAGNTIYF	TGTGCCAGCAGCTTGGTGGCTGGAAACACCATATATTTT
.	TRBJ2-2	TRBV11-3	16	.	CASSAQAGRNTGELFF	TGTGCCAGCAGCGCCCAGGCCGGCCGCAACACCGGGGAGCTGTTTTTT
.	TRBJ2-3	TRBV5-4	15	.	CASSPIDRSTDTQYF	TGTGCCAGCAGCCCCATCGACAGGAGCACAGATACGCAGTATTTT
.	TRBJ1-5	TRBV28	16	.	CASNGVTRGPYQPQHF	TGTGCCAGCAATGGGGTAACCCGAGGTCCCTATCAGCCCCAGCATTTT
medium-sized	TRBJ1-1	TRBV7-9	13	.	CASSLELNTEAFF	TGTGCCAGCAGCTTAGAGCTGAACACTGAAGCTTTCTTT
once	TRBJ2-1	TRBV28	15	TRBD2	CASTWVAGGYNEQFF	TGTGCCAGCACCTGGGTCGCGGGGGGATACAATGAGCAGTTCTTC
few	TRBJ1-1	TRBV10-3	13	TRBD1	CASQGGQVDEAFF	TGTGCCTCCCAGGGGGGACAGGTCGATGAAGCTTTCTTT
.	TRBJ2-7	TRBV7-3	13	.	CASSLTRGDEQYF	TGTGCCAGCAGCTTAACACGCGGGGACGAGCAGTACTTC
.	TRBJ2-1	TRBV11-2	14	.	CASSLSQGYNEQFF	TGTGCCAGCAGCTTAAGCCAGGGGTACAATGAGCAGTTCTTC
.	TRBJ1-2	TRBV2	20	.	CASSEALGGRSHMANYGYTF	TGTGCCAGCAGTGAAGCGCTTGGGGGAAGGTCCCATATGGCTAACTATGGCTACACCTTC
once	TRBJ1-5	TRBV5-8	17	TRBD1	CASSAHGQGASNQPQHF	TGTGCCAGCAGCGCACACGGACAGGGGGCGAGCAATCAGCCCCAGCATTTT
few	TRBJ1-2	TRBV30	14	TRBD1	CAYSGGRIASGYTF	TGTGCCTACTCAGGGGGGCGGATCGCAAGTGGCTACACCTTC
few	TRBJ2-7	TRBV4-1	15	.	CASSQVSRGAYEQYF	TGCGCCAGCAGCCAAGTATCTCGGGGGGCTTACGAGCAGTACTTC
.	TRBJ2-1	TRBV15	16	TRBD1	CATSRDLGTATYEQFF	TGTGCCACCAGCAGAGATCTTGGGACAGCGACGTATGAGCAGTTCTTC
.	TRBJ1-5	TRBV7-9	14	.	CASSPSFVDQPQHF	TGTGCCAGCAGCCCCTCTTTCGTGGATCAGCCCCAGCATTTT
.	TRBJ1-2	TRBV28	15	.	CATPGNPGSNYGYTF	TGTGCGACACCGGGGAACCCAGGCTCTAACTATGGCTACACCTTC
.	TRBJ2-7	TRBV18	15	TRBD1	CASSFGQGVNYEQYF	TGTGCCAGCTCATTCGGACAGGGGGTCAACTACGAGCAGTACTTC